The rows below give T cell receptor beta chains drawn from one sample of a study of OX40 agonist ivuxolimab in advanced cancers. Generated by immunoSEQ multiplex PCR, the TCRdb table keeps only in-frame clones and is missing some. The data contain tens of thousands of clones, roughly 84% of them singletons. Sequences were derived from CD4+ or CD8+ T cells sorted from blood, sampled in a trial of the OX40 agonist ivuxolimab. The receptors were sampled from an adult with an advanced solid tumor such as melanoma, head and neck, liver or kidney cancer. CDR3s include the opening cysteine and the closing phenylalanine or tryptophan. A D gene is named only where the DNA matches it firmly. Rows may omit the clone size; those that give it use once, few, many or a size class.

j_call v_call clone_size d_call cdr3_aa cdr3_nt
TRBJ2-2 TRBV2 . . CASSAQRSYTGELFF TGTGCCAGCAGTGCCCAGCGGTCCTACACCGGGGAGCTGTTTTTT
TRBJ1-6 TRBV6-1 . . CASSAGGWSNSPLHF TGTGCCAGCAGTGCCGGGGGTTGGAGTAATTCACCCCTCCACTTT
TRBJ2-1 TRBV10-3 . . CAITPRDGPYEQFF TGTGCCATCACGCCGCGGGATGGGCCTTATGAGCAGTTCTTC
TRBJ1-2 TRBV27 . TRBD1 CASTKGQGYGYTF TGTGCCAGCACTAAAGGACAGGGCTATGGCTACACCTTC
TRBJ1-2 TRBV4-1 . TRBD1 CASSQEGTGGSGYTF TGCGCCAGCAGCCAAGAAGGGACAGGGGGATCTGGCTACACCTTC
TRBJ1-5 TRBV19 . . CASSIGQGRNQPQHF TGTGCCAGTAGTATTGGGCAGGGGCGTAATCAGCCCCAGCATTTT
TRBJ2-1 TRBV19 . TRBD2 CASSIGASGYNEQFF TGTGCCAGTAGTATAGGTGCTAGCGGTTACAATGAGCAGTTCTTC
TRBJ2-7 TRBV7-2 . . CASSSSVSYEQYF TGTGCCAGCAGCTCTAGCGTTTCCTACGAGCAGTACTTC
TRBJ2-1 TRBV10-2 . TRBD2 CASTQDGGAYNEQFF TGCGCCAGCACTCAAGATGGGGGGGCCTACAATGAGCAGTTCTTC
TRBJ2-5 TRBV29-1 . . CSVVGSETQYF TGCAGCGTTGTGGGTAGTGAGACCCAGTACTTC
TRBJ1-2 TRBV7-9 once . CASSLGQVNGYTF TGTGCCAGCAGCTTAGGACAGGTGAATGGCTACACCTTC
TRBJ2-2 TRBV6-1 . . CASSVLQGRGTGELFF TGTGCCAGCAGTGTCCTACAGGGTCGTGGCACCGGGGAGCTGTTTTTT
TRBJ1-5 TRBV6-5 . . CASSPRLWDQPQHF TGTGCCAGCAGTCCCCGGTTGTGGGATCAGCCCCAGCATTTT
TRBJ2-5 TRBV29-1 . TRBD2 CSVQTSGEETQYF TGCAGCGTTCAGACTAGCGGGGAGGAGACCCAGTACTTC
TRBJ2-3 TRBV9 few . CASSAPFGTQYF TGTGCCAGCAGCGCCCCGTTTGGTACGCAGTATTTT
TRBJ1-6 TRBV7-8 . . CASSSSSGVHSPLHF TGTGCCAGCAGCTCAAGTTCGGGGGTCCATTCACCCCTCCACTTT
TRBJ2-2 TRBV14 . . CASSKRVGSRTGELFF TGTGCCAGCAGCAAAAGAGTTGGGTCGAGAACCGGGGAGCTGTTTTTT
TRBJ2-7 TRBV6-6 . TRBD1 CASSLGQGDEQYF TGTGCCAGCAGCCTCGGACAGGGGGACGAGCAGTACTTC
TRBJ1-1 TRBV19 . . CASSLFGREAFF TGTGCCAGTAGTTTATTCGGCCGTGAAGCTTTCTTT
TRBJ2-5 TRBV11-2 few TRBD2 CASSLGLAGQETQYF TGTGCCAGCAGCTTAGGGCTAGCGGGGCAAGAGACCCAGTACTTC
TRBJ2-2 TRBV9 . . CASSVVGGGTGELFF TGTGCCAGCAGCGTCGTAGGCGGCGGCACCGGGGAGCTGTTTTTT
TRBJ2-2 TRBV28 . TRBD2 CASSSISGGDRELFF TGTGCCAGCAGCTCCATCAGCGGGGGGGACCGGGAGCTGTTTTTT
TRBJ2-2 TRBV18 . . CASSRQGGPWMNTGELFF TGTGCCAGCTCACGGCAGGGAGGCCCATGGATGAACACCGGGGAGCTGTTTTTT
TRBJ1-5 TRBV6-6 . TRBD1 CASSPDRDAPPQHF TGTGCCAGCAGCCCCGACAGGGACGCGCCGCCCCAGCATTTT
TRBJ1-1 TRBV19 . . CASSINGVNTEAFF TGTGCCAGTAGTATCAACGGCGTGAACACTGAAGCTTTCTTT
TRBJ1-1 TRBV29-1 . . CSVGEQGVATEAFF TGCAGCGTTGGGGAACAAGGGGTTGCGACTGAAGCTTTCTTT
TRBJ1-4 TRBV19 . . CASSPLREAGDNEKLFF TGTGCCAGTAGTCCACTCCGAGAGGCCGGGGATAATGAAAAACTGTTTTTT
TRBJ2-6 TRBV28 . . CATNLGASGANVLTF TGTGCCACCAATCTGGGTGCATCTGGGGCCAACGTCCTGACTTTC
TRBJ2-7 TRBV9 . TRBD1 CASSPRTGVLHEQYF TGTGCCAGCAGCCCCAGGACAGGGGTTTTGCACGAGCAGTACTTC
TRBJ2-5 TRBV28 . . CASSTGTVETQYF TGTGCCAGCAGTACCGGGACGGTCGAGACCCAGTACTTC
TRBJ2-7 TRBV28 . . CASSLIAAGTYEQYF TGTGCCAGCAGTTTGATCGCGGCAGGTACCTACGAGCAGTACTTC
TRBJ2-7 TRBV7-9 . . CASSLAFYEQYF TGTGCCAGCAGCTTAGCCTTTTACGAGCAGTACTTC
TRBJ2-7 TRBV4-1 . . CASSQGLGVGVYEQYF TGCGCCAGCAGCCAAGGATTGGGGGTAGGCGTCTACGAGCAGTACTTC
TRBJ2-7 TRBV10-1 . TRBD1 CASGGQGTYEQYF TGCGCCAGCGGGGGACAGGGGACCTACGAGCAGTACTTC
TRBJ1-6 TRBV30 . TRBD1 CAWSGDRGNSPLHF TGTGCCTGGAGTGGGGACAGGGGAAATTCACCCCTCCACTTT
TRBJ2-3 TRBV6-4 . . CASSDSGYTDTQYF TGTGCCAGCAGTGACTCGGGATACACAGATACGCAGTATTTT
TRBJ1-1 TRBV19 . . CASSPQGGLNTEAFF TGTGCCAGTAGTCCACAGGGCGGATTGAACACTGAAGCTTTCTTT
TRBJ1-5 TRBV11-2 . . CASSQDGNSNQPQHF TGTGCCAGCAGCCAGGACGGCAACTCCAATCAGCCCCAGCATTTT
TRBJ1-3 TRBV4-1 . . CASSQETPGAGGNTIYF TGCGCCAGCAGCCAAGAAACCCCGGGGGCAGGGGGAAACACCATATATTTT
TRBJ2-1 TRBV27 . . CASSFFGDDEQFF TGTGCCAGCAGTTTTTTCGGGGACGATGAGCAGTTCTTC
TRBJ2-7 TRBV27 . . CASSLSGRDTYEQYF TGTGCCAGCAGTTTAAGTGGGAGGGACACCTACGAGCAGTACTTC